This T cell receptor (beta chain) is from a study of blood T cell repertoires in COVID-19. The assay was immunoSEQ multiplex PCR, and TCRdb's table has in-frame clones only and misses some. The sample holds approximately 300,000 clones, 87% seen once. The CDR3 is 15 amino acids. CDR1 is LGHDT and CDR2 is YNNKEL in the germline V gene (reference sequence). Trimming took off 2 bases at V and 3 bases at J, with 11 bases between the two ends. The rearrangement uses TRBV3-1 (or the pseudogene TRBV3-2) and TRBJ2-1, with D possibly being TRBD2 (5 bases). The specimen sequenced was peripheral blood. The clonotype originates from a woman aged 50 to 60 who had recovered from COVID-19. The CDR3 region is CASSQSPSSYNEQFF. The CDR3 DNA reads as TGTGCCAGCAGCCAAAGCCCTAGCAGCTACAATGAGCAGTTCTTC.